This T cell receptor (beta chain) emerged from a study of OX40 agonist ivuxolimab in advanced cancers. Sequenced by immunoSEQ multiplex PCR; TCRdb stores in-frame clones only, minus some. The sample lists tens of thousands of clones; 80% were seen once. This clonotype originated in an adult with an advanced solid tumor such as melanoma, head and neck, liver or kidney cancer. The material sequenced was CD4+ or CD8+ T cells sorted from blood, taken in a trial of the OX40 agonist ivuxolimab.

The CDR3 coding sequence is TGTGCCAGCTCTTCAACTTTAGTAGATACGCAGTATTTT. Translated: CASSSTLVDTQYF. This chain uses TRBV6-5 with TRBJ2-3; D is undetermined. Germline V gene sequence: CDR1 MNHEY, CDR2 SVGAGI. The CDR3 extends over 13 amino acids. Trimming stripped 8 bases from V and 5 bases from J, with 14 bases between.